The rows below give T cell receptor beta chains drawn from one sample of a study of early T cells in non-severe SARS-CoV-2 infection. TCRdb reprocessed the 5' RACE reads via MiXCR and lists one record per CDR3 protein. The sample includes 55,000 to 70,000 distinct CDR3 sequences, over 3.5% seen only once; the top ten take 3.6%. Sample: whole blood, taken at baseline. These receptors came from an adult who was a healthcare worker with PCR-confirmed SARS-CoV-2 infection or an uninfected control (not recorded which). The donor label of this sample is uncertain. Each CDR3 is given with its conserved first and last residue. The D gene is left open where the match is weak. Clone size is given for some rows only: seen once, a few or many times, or a class if the clone is expanded.

TRBJ2-4 | TRBD1 | . | TRBV7-9 | CASSPAEGTVAKNIQYF | TGTGCCAGCAGCCCCGCTGAGGGGACAGTAGCCAAAAACATTCAGTACTTC
TRBJ1-1 | TRBD1 | few | TRBV5-1 | CASSLGTGARVFF | TGCGCCAGCAGCTTGGGGACAGGGGCTAGGGTTTTCTTT
TRBJ1-2 | . | . | TRBV11-2 | CASSLRETDYGYTF | TGTGCCAGCAGCTTAAGGGAAACGGACTATGGCTACACCTTC
TRBJ1-2 | . | many | TRBV20-1 | CSARKDRVYGYTF | TGCAGTGCTAGAAAGGACAGAGTGTATGGCTACACCTTC
TRBJ1-1 | . | many | TRBV5-4 | CASSNPGSTEAFF | TGTGCCAGCAGCAATCCAGGGTCAACTGAAGCTTTCTTT
TRBJ2-1 | . | many | TRBV20-1 | CSARDWRDSNEQFF | TGCAGTGCTAGAGATTGGAGGGACAGCAATGAGCAGTTCTTC
TRBJ2-2 | TRBD1 | many | TRBV11-2 | CASSLATGSGELFF | TGTGCCAGCAGCTTAGCGACAGGGTCCGGGGAGCTGTTTTTT
TRBJ1-1 | . | many | TRBV29-1 | CSVDGPLGTEAFF | TGCAGCGTTGATGGTCCGCTGGGGACTGAAGCTTTCTTT
TRBJ2-7 | . | few | TRBV28 | CASRPPGVSHEQYF | TGTGCCAGCAGACCTCCCGGGGTCTCCCACGAGCAGTACTTC
TRBJ2-1 | . | many | TRBV7-3 | CASSPSGGGPPYEQFF | TGTGCCAGCAGCCCTAGCGGCGGGGGCCCACCTTATGAGCAGTTCTTC
TRBJ1-4 | TRBD1 | . | TRBV27 | CASSLGAGGEKLFF | TGTGCCAGCAGTTTAGGGGCAGGGGGCGAAAAACTGTTTTTT
TRBJ1-1 | . | many | TRBV3-1 | CASSQAGVNTEAFF | TGTGCCAGCAGCCAAGCAGGTGTTAACACTGAAGCTTTCTTT
TRBJ1-2 | TRBD1 | few | TRBV10-2 | CASSEVTGGRYGYTF | TGCGCCAGCAGTGAGGTGACAGGGGGCCGCTATGGCTACACCTTC
TRBJ2-3 | TRBD1 | few | TRBV27 | CASSVSGQVYTDTQYF | TGTGCCAGCAGTGTAAGTGGACAGGTCTACACAGATACGCAGTATTTT
TRBJ2-1 | . | many | TRBV10-3 | CAISESNEQFF | TGTGCCATCAGTGAGTCCAATGAGCAGTTCTTC
TRBJ2-1 | . | many | TRBV20-1 | CSVSGLSSYNEQFF | TGCAGTGTTTCAGGGTTGAGCTCCTACAATGAGCAGTTCTTC
TRBJ2-1 | . | many | TRBV6-5 | CASSYTANEQFF | TGTGCCAGCAGTTACACGGCTAATGAGCAGTTCTTC
TRBJ1-5 | . | few | TRBV6-2/TRBV6-3 | CASSTITMVLPQHF | TGTGCCAGCAGTACCATCACAATGGTACTGCCCCAGCATTTT
TRBJ1-4 | . | many | TRBV10-1 | CASSAGGKTVFF | TGCGCCAGCAGTGCCGGGGGAAAAACTGTGTTTTTT
TRBJ2-6 | . | many | TRBV28 | CASSLAGQIISGANVLTF | TGTGCCAGCAGTCTGGCGGGACAAATAATCTCTGGGGCCAACGTCCTGACTTTC
TRBJ1-2 | . | . | TRBV20-1 | CSAEDEISSGYTF | TGCAGTGCAGAGGACGAGATCTCCTCTGGCTACACCTTC
TRBJ2-7 | TRBD1 | . | TRBV4-1 | CASSPIQNRGSSSYEQYF | TGCGCCAGCAGCCCCATTCAAAACAGGGGCTCGAGCTCCTACGAGCAGTACTTC
TRBJ2-2 | . | many | TRBV7-3 | CASSSVKQAAGELFF | TGTGCCAGCAGCTCGGTCAAGCAGGCGGCCGGGGAGCTGTTTTTT
TRBJ1-6 | TRBD1 | many | TRBV12-3/TRBV12-4 | CASRLLRGRGDSPLHF | TGTGCCAGCAGGCTCCTCAGGGGGCGCGGGGATTCACCCCTCCACTTT
TRBJ1-5 | TRBD1 | many | TRBV7-8 | CASSLADRNQPQHF | TGTGCCAGCAGCTTAGCGGACAGGAATCAGCCCCAGCATTTT
TRBJ1-2 | . | . | TRBV7-2 | CASSLDSAYYGYTF | TGTGCCAGCAGCTTAGATAGCGCCTATTATGGCTACACCTTC
TRBJ2-1 | . | . | TRBV20-1 | CSAGRSGEGNEQFF | TGCAGTGCTGGAAGATCAGGGGAAGGGAATGAGCAGTTCTTC